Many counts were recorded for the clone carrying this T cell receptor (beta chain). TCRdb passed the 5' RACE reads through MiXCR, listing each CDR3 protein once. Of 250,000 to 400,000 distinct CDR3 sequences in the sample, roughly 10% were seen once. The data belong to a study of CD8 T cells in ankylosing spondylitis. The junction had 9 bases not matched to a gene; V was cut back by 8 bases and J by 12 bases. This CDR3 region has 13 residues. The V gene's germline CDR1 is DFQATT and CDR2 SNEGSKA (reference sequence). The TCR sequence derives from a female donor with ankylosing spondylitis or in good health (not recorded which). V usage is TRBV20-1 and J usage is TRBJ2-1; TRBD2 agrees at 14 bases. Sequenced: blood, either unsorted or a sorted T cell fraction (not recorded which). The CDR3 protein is CSKGLAGGLGQFF. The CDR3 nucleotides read TGCAGTAAAGGACTAGCGGGAGGATTGGGGCAGTTCTTC.